A single sample gave rise to the 12 T cell receptor beta chains below, sequenced in a study of T cell repertoires in cytomegalovirus infection. Their specific antigens are unknown. One entry per CDR3 protein results from TCRdb running MiXCR on the reads. The table records around 130,000 distinct CDR3 sequences, 20% to 30% of them present only once. Material: PBMCs, sequenced either directly or after in vitro stimulation (not recorded which). The receptors come from a human donor in good health (CMV status not recorded). Some clones in this sample may be carry-over from other donors' samples.

The chain is built from TRBV28 and TRBJ2-1; D is undetermined. The CDR3 spans 11 residues. V dropped 5 bases and J dropped 7 bases, with 6 bases sitting between them. In germline, CDR1 is MDHEN, CDR2 SYDVKM. As DNA, the CDR3 is TGTGCCAGCAGTGCATTAAATGAGCAGTTCTTC. Translation gives CASSALNEQFF.

The table lists this clonotype with many counts. V is TRBV7-2 and J is TRBJ2-3; D might be TRBD2 (5 bases). The ends were cut back, 5 bases at V and 3 bases at J, with 15 bases in the middle. Germline V CDR1 and CDR2: SGHTA, FQGNSA. This CDR3 spans 15 amino acids. DNA of the CDR3: TGTGCCAGCAGCCGTCGGGTGACGGGGACAGATACGCAGTATTTT. It yields the protein CASSRRVTGTDTQYF.

This clonotype has ten or more counts. The chain links TRBV7-2 to TRBJ2-1; 8 nucleotides align to TRBD1. V lost 0 bases and J lost 4; bases outside the gene matches: 5. Germline loops: CDR1 SGHTA, CDR2 FQGNSA. CDR3 length: 16 amino acids. The CDR3 here is CASSLAGQGAYNEQFF. The CDR3 DNA reads as TGTGCCAGCAGCTTAGCGGGGCAGGGGGCTTACAATGAGCAGTTCTTC.

The chain links TRBV5-1 to TRBJ2-4; 11 bases align to TRBD2. In germline, CDR1 is SGHRS, CDR2 YFSETQ. CDR3 length: 16 residues. After removal of 4 bases from V and 3 bases from J, the junction contained 6 bases not matched to a gene. Here the CDR3 DNA reads TGCGCCAGCAGCGAGGGACTAGCGGCCTTCAAAAACATTCAGTACTTC. Residues: CASSEGLAAFKNIQYF. The full variable domain, its missing parts supplied by reference TRBV5-1 and TRBJ2-4, is KAGVTQTPRYLIKTRGQQVTLSCSPISGHRSVSWYQQTPGQGLQFLFEYFSETQRNKGNFPGRFSGRQFSNSRSEMNVSTLELGDSALYLCASSEGLAAFKNIQYFGAGTRLSVL.

There are a few counts of this clonotype. The rearrangement links TRBV12-3 or TRBV12-4 to TRBJ2-3; 7 nucleotides align to TRBD2. This CDR3 region has 14 residues. Germline trimming cut 4 bases from V and 4 bases from J; bases unmatched to any gene: 5. The CDR3 is CASSWRREPDTQYF. The CDR3 nucleotides read TGTGCCAGCAGTTGGAGGCGGGAGCCAGATACGCAGTATTTT.

The DNA of the CDR3 is TGTGCCAGCAGTTCCCTCTCTGGGGCCAACGTCCTGACTTTC. Translating gives CASSSLSGANVLTF. This chain uses TRBV27 with TRBJ2-6; no firm D call. V lost 4 bases to trimming and J lost 0 bases, with 4 bases between them. The germline V gene has CDR1 MNHEY and CDR2 SMNVEV (reference sequence). The CDR3 is 14 residues long.

This clonotype was counted ten times or more. The V and J genes are TRBV7-2 and TRBJ1-3, with D possibly being TRBD1 (5 bases). CDR3 length: 15 amino acids. Germline V gene lookup returns CDR1 SGHTA and CDR2 FQGNSA. The V gene lost 2 bases and the J gene lost 4 bases, with 12 bases spanning the gap. For the CDR3, the DNA is TGTGCCAGCAGCTTAATAAGCCAGGGAGGAAACACCATATATTTT. It codes for CASSLISQGGNTIYF.

The rearrangement links TRBV2 to TRBJ1-1; D not resolved. Germline CDR1 and CDR2: SNHLY and FYNNEI. Between the trimmed V and J ends, which lost 0 bases and 4 bases, there was a span of 9 bases. The CDR3 is made up of 14 amino acids. The CDR3 sequence: CASSEALPGTEAFF. The CDR3, as DNA: TGTGCCAGCAGTGAAGCGCTTCCGGGCACTGAAGCTTTCTTT.

This clonotype showed up many times. CDR3 amino acids: CASRGPGVNTEAFF. CDR3 nucleotides: TGTGCCAGCAGGGGGCCAGGAGTGAACACTGAAGCTTTCTTT. V is TRBV7-2 and J is TRBJ1-1, with a tentative D call TRBD1 (5 bases). Trimming left V 6 bases short and J 0 bases short, with 11 bases between. The CDR3 consists of 14 residues. Germline CDR1 SGHTA, CDR2 FQGNSA. Full variable domain (outside the CDR3, taken from reference TRBV7-2 and TRBJ1-1): GAGVSQSPSNKVTEKGKDVELRCDPISGHTALYWYRQSLGQGLEFLIYFQGNSAPDKSGLPSDRFSAERTGGSVSTLTIQRTQQEDSAVYLCASRGPGVNTEAFFGQGTRLTVV.

This clonotype turned up a few times. The CDR3 nucleotides are TGTGCCAGCAGCCAAGGGACCTACGAGCAGTACTTC. Translating it yields CASSQGTYEQYF. The chain has TRBV28 and TRBJ2-7; D gene uncertain. The ends were cut back, 6 bases at V and 2 bases at J, with 8 bases in the middle. The length of the CDR3 is 12 residues. CDR1 and CDR2 (germline): MDHEN, SYDVKM.

This clonotype appeared a single time. A much larger clone sits a single nucleotide away, making a read error possible. V and J are TRBV6-4 and TRBJ2-1, with TRBD2 matching 8 bases. Germline CDR1 reads MRHNA; CDR2 reads SNTAGT. J gave up 0 bases and V 2 bases, and 0 bases lay outside the gene matches. CDR3 length: 15 residues. CDR3 amino acids: CASSDTSGSYNEQFF. As DNA, the CDR3 is TGTGCCAGCAGTGACACTAGCGGCTCCTACAATGAGCAGTTCTTC.

This clonotype was recorded at least ten times. This chain joins TRBV7-2 and TRBJ1-1; 7 nucleotides align to TRBD1. V was clipped by 5 bases and J by 0 bases; unmatched bases: 3. Germline V gene sequence: CDR1 SGHTA, CDR2 FQGNSA. CDR3 length: 14 amino acids. CDR3 sequence reads: CASSIQGVNTEAFF. Written as DNA, the CDR3 is TGTGCCAGCAGCATCCAGGGGGTGAACACTGAAGCTTTCTTT.